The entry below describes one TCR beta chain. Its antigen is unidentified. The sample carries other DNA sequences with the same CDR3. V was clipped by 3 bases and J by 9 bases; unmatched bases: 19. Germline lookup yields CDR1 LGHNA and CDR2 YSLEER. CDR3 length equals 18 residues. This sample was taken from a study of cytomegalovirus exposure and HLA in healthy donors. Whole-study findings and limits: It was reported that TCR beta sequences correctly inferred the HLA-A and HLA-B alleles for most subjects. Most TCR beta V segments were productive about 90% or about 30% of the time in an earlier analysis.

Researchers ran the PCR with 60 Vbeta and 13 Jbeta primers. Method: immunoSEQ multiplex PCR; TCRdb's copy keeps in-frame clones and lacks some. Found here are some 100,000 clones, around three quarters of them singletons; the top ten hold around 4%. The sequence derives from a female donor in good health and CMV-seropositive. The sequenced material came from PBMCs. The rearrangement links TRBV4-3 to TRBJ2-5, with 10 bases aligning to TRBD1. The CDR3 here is CASSQEIPGGTGDSAQYF. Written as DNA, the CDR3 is TGCGCCAGCAGCCAGGAAATCCCGGGTGGGACAGGGGATTCTGCCCAGTACTTC.